This T cell receptor (beta chain) was recovered during a study of blood T cell repertoires in COVID-19. Overall study context: Sources were T cells, B-cell-depleted T cells, or PBMCs; the material itself was cDNA or gDNA.

Assay: immunoSEQ multiplex PCR; the TCRdb copy retains only in-frame clones and omits some. The sample gives more than 15,000 clones, approximately 93% of which show up once; over 4% is in the top ten. The CDR3 extends over 14 amino acids. CDR1 MGHRA and CDR2 YSYEKL come from the germline V gene. Trimming pared 1 base from V and 2 bases from J, leaving 8 bases between. The chain uses TRBV4-1 and TRBJ2-5; tentatively, D is TRBD2 (5 bases). Specimen: peripheral blood. The sequence was obtained from a woman aged 45 to 65 with active COVID-19. CDR3 sequence reads: CASSQAREQETQYF. The CDR3 coding sequence is TGCGCCAGCAGCCAAGCGAGGGAGCAAGAGACCCAGTACTTC.